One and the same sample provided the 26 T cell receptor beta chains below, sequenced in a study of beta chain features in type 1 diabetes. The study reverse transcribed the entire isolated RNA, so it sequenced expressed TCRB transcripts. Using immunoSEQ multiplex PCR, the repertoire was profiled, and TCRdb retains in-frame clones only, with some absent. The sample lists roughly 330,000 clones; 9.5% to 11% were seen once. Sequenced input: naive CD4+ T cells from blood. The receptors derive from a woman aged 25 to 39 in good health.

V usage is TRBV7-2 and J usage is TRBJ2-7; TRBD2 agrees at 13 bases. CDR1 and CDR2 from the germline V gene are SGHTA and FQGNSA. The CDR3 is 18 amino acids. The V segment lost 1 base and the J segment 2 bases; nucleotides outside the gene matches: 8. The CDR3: CASSLGTSGRNGPYEQYF. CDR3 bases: TGTGCCAGCAGCTTAGGGACTAGCGGGAGAAATGGTCCCTACGAGCAGTACTTC.

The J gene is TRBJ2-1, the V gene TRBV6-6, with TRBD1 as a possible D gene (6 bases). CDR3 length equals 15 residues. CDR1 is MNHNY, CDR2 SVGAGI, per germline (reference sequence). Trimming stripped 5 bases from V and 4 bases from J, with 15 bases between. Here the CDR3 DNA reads TGTGCCAGCAGTCTCTTGGGACAAGGGTACAATGAGCAGTTCTTC. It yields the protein CASSLLGQGYNEQFF.

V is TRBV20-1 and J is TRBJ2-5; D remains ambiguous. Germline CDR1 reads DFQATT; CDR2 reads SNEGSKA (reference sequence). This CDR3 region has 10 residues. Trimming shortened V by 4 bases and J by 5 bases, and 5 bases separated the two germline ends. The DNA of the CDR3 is TGCAGTGCTACCGGTGAGACCCAGTACTTC. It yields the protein CSATGETQYF.

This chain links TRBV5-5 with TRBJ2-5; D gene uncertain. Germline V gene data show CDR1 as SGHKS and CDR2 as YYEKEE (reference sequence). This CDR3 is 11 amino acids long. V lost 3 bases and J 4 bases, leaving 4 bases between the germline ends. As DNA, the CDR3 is TGTGCCAGCAGCTCTAGAGAGACCCAGTACTTC. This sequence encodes CASSSRETQYF.

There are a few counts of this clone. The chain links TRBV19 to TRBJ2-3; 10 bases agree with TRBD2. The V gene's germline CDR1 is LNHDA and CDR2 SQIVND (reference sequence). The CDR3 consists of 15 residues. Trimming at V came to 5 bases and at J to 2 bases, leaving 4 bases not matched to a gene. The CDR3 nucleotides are TGTGCCAGTAGTGAAACTAGCGGGACCACAGATACGCAGTATTTT. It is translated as CASSETSGTTDTQYF.

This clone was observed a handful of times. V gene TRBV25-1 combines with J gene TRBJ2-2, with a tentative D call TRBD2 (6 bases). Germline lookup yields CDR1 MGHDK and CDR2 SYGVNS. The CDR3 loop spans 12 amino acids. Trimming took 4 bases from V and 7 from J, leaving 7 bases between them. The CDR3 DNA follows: TGTGCCAGCAGTGCCGGGAGCGGGGAGCTGTTTTTT. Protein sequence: CASSAGSGELFF. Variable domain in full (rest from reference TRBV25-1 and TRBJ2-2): EADIYQTPRYLVIGTGKKITLECSQTMGHDKMYWYQQDPGMELHLIHYSYGVNSTEKGDLSSESTVSRIRTEHFPLTLESARPSHTSQYLCASSAGSGELFFGEGSRLTVL.

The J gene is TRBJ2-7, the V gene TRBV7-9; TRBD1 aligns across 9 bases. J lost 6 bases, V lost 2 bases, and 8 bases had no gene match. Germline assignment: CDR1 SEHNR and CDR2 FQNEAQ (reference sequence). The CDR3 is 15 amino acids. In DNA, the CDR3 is TGTGCCAGCAGCTTAATTGGGACAGGGAATACCGAGCAGTACTTC. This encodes CASSLIGTGNTEQYF.

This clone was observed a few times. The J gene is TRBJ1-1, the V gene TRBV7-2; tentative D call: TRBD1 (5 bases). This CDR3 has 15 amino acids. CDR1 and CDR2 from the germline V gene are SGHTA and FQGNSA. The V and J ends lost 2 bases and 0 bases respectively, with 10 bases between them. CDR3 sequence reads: CASSLWADMNTEAFF. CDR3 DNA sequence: TGTGCCAGCAGCTTATGGGCGGACATGAACACTGAAGCTTTCTTT.

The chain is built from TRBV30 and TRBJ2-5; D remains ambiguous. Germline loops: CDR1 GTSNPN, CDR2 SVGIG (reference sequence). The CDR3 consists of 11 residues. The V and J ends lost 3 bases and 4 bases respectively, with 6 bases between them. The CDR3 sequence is CAWSERETQYF. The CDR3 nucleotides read TGTGCCTGGAGCGAGAGAGAGACCCAGTACTTC.

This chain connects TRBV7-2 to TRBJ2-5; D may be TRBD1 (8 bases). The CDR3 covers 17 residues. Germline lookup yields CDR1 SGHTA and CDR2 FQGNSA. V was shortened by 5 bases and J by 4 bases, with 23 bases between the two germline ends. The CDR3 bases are TGTGCCAGCAGCCCCAGGACAGGGAGGGGGGCCAGAGAGACCCAGTACTTC. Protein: CASSPRTGRGARETQYF.

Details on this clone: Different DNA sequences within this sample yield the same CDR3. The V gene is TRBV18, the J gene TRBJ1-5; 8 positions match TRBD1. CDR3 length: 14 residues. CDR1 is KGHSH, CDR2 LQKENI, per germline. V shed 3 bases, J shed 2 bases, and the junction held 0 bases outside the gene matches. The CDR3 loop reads CASSPGQGNQPQHF. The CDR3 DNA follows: TGTGCCAGCTCACCGGGACAGGGCAATCAGCCCCAGCATTTT. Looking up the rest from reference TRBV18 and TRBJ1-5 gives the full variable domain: NAGVMQNPRHLVRRRGQEARLRCSPMKGHSHVYWYRQLPEEGLKFMVYLQKENIIDESGMPKERFSAEFPKEGPSILRIQQVVRGDSAAYFCASSPGQGNQPQHFGDGTRLSIL.

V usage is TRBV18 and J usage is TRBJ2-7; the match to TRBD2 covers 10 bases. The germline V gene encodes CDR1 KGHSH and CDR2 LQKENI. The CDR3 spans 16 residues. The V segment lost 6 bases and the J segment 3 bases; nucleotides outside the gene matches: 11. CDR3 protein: CASSLETGLAIYEQYF. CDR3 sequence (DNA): TGTGCCAGCTCCCTTGAAACGGGACTAGCGATCTACGAGCAGTACTTC. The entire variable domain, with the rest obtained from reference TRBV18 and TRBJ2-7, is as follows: NAGVMQNPRHLVRRRGQEARLRCSPMKGHSHVYWYRQLPEEGLKFMVYLQKENIIDESGMPKERFSAEFPKEGPSILRIQQVVRGDSAAYFCASSLETGLAIYEQYFGPGTRLTVT.

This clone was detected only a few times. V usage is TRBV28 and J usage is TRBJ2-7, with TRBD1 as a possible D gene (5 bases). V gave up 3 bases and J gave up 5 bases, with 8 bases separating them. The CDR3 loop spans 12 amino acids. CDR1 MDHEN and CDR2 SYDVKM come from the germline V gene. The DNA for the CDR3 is TGTGCCAGCAGTTTCAGGGAACACGAGCAGTACTTC. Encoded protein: CASSFREHEQYF.

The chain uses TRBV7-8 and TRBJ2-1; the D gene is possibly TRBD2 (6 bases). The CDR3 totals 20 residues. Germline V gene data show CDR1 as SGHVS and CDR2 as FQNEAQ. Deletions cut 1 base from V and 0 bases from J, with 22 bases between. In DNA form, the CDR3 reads TGTGCCAGCAGCTTAGGGGTAGCGGAGGACTTACCGAGCTCCTACAATGAGCAGTTCTTC. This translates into CASSLGVAEDLPSSYNEQFF.

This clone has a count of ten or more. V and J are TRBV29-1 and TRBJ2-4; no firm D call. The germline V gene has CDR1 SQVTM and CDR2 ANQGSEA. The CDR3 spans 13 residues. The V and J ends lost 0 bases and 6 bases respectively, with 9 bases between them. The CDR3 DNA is TGCAGCGTTGAAGATCGTCGCAGAAACATTCAGTACTTC. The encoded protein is CSVEDRRRNIQYF.

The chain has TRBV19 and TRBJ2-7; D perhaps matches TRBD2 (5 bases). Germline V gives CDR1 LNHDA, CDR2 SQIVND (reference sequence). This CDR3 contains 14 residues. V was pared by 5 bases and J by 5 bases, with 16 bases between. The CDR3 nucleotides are TGTGCCAGTAGTTACGGTAACGGGGTCGACGAGCAGTACTTC. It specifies CASSYGNGVDEQYF.

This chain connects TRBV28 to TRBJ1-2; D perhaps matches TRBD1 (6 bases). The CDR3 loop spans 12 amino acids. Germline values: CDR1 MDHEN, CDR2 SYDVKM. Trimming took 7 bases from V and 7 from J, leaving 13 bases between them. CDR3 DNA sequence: TGTGCCAGCATAGGGGGGGCGGGTGGCTACACCTTC. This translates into CASIGGAGGYTF.

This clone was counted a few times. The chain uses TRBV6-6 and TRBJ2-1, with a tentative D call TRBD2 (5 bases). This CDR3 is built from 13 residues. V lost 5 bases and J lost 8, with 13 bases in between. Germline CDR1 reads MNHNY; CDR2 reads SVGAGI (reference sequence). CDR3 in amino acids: CASSPSWEHEQFF. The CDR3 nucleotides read TGTGCCAGCAGTCCGTCCTGGGAGCATGAGCAGTTCTTC.

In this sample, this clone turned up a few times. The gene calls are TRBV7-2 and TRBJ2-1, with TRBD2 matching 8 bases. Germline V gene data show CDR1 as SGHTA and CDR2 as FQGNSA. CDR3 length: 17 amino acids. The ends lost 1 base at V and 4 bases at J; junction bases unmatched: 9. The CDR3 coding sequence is TGTGCCAGCAGCTTAGACCCTGGGGCGGGAGGTTACAATGAGCAGTTCTTC. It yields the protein CASSLDPGAGGYNEQFF.

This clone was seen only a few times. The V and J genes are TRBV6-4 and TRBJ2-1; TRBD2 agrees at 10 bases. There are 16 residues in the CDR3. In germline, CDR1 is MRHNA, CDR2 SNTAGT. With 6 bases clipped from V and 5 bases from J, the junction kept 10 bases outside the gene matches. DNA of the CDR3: TGTGCCAGCAGCGCCGCTGGACTAGCGGCTCACAATGAGCAGTTCTTC. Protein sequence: CASSAAGLAAHNEQFF.

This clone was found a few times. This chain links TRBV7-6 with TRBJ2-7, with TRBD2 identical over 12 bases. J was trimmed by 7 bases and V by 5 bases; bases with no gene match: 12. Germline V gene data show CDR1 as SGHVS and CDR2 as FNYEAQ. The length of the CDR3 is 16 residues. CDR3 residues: CASSPRLAGAAREQYF. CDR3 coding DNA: TGTGCCAGCAGCCCTCGACTAGCGGGAGCGGCGAGGGAGCAGTACTTC. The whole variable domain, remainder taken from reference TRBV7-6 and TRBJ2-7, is GAGVSQSPRYKVTKRGQDVALRCDPISGHVSLYWYRQALGQGPEFLTYFNYEAQQDKSGLPNDRFSAERPEGSISTLTIQRTEQRDSAMYRCASSPRLAGAAREQYFGPGTRLTVT.

The CDR3 DNA reads TGTGCCAGCACCCCGGGGGACTCTGGGGCCAACGTCCTGACTTTC. Its translation: CASTPGDSGANVLTF. J is TRBJ2-6 and V is TRBV7-9; a weak D match, TRBD2 (6 bases). The V gene's germline CDR1 is SEHNR and CDR2 FQNEAQ (reference sequence). V was pared by 7 bases and J by 0 bases, with 10 bases between. There are 15 residues in the CDR3.

CDR3 nucleotides: TGTGCCAGCAGTTTGGGCGGGACCAATCAGCCCCAGCATTTT. This gives the protein CASSLGGTNQPQHF. The chain uses TRBV28 and TRBJ1-5, with D maybe TRBD1 (5 bases). Trimming shortened V by 3 bases and J by 3 bases, and 9 bases separated the two germline ends. The CDR3 covers 14 residues. CDR1 is MDHEN and CDR2 is SYDVKM in the germline V gene.

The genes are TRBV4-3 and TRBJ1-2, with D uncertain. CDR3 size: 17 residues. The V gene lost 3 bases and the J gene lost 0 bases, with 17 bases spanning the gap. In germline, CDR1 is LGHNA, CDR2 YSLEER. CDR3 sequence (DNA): TGCGCCAGCAGCCATCCTCAGGCGGGCCTGACTAACTATGGCTACACCTTC. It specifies CASSHPQAGLTNYGYTF.

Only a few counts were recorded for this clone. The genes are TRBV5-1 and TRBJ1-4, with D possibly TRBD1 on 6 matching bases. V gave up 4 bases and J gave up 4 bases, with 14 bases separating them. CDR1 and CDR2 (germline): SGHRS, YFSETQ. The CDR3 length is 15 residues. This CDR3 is CASSTEGQFNEKLFF. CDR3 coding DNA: TGCGCCAGCAGCACCGAAGGACAGTTTAATGAAAAACTGTTTTTT.

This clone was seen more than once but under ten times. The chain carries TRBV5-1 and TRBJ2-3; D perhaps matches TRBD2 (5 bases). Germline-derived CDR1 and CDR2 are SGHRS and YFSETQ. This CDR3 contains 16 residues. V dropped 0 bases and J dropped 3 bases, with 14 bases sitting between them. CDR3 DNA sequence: TGCGCCAGCAGCTTGGGTGTCCCTCCGGGAACAGATACGCAGTATTTT. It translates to CASSLGVPPGTDTQYF.